The source of this TCR beta chain is a study of CD8 T cells in Susac syndrome. TCR beta from blood CD8+ and CD4+ T cells was sequenced. About 0.5 to 1 ug RNA was reverse transcribed with random hexamers. The TCR beta CDR3 was amplified by immunoSEQ multiplex PCR across 54 Vbeta, 13 Jbeta. A single record per CDR3 protein comes from TCRdb applying MiXCR to the immunoSEQ multiplex PCR reads. Counted here are 100,000 to 150,000 distinct CDR3 sequences, just under 95% occurring once; the ten biggest clones make up more than 0.075%. The length of the CDR3 is 16 residues. Germline CDR1 and CDR2: SGHRS and YFSETQ. Trimming took 5 bases from V and 4 from J; bases not matched to a gene: 12.

This chain joins TRBV5-1 and TRBJ2-3; 8 nucleotides match TRBD1. Sequenced material: CD4+ T cells from PBMCs. The source is a human donor in good health. CDR3 nucleotide sequence: TGCGCCAGCAGTGACACGACAGGGGCTGGATCAGATACGCAGTATTTT. Its translation is CASSDTTGAGSDTQYF.